The next 2 T cell receptor beta chains were all read from a single sample in a study of T cell clonality in common variable immunodeficiency. The study's findings and limits: In common variable immunodeficiency, TCR beta chains reportedly carried fewer deletions and N-nucleotide insertions.

For these TCRs, the target antigens are not known. Using immunoSEQ multiplex PCR, the repertoire was profiled, and TCRdb retains in-frame clones only, with some absent. The sample shows thousands of clones, no singletons; the ten largest hold roughly 5%. Sequencing was performed on peripheral blood mononuclear cells. All receptors come from a human donor with common variable immunodeficiency.

Concerning this clone itself: The CDR3 extends 3 residues past the end of the read, so its final part is completed from the germline J gene. V usage is TRBV7-9 and J usage is TRBJ2-3; D unresolved. This CDR3 comprises 13 residues. CDR1 and CDR2 (germline): SEHNR, FQNEAQ (reference sequence). V was clipped by 2 bases and J by 0 bases, with 3 bases between them. The CDR3 region is CASSLPSTDTQYF. The sequenced part of the CDR3 DNA is TGTGCCAGCAGCTTACCTAGCACAGATACG.

This clone was detected a few times. The read ends 3 residues shy of where the CDR3 ends; the end is completed using the germline J gene. The chain links TRBV6-2 or TRBV6-3 to TRBJ2-1; D possibly corresponds to TRBD2 (5 bases). The V gene lost 8 bases and the J gene lost 8 bases, with 13 bases spanning the gap. Germline V gives CDR1 MNHEY, CDR2 SVGEGT. The CDR3 totals 12 residues. Here the CDR3 reads CASSRGVYEQFF. The CDR3 DNA, read in part, is TGTGCCAGCTCTCGGGGTGTCTATGAG.